The 15 T cell receptor beta chains below were found in one sample sequenced in a study of blood T cell repertoires in COVID-19. This table comes from immunoSEQ multiplex PCR, and its TCRdb copy is limited to in-frame clones, with some not included. The data show tens of thousands of clones, around 80% seen once. Sequenced sample: peripheral blood. The receptor set was obtained from a man in his 70s with acute or convalescent COVID-19.

The chain couples TRBV5-1 to TRBJ1-3; D gene uncertain. The CDR3 is made up of 13 amino acids. V was clipped by 1 base and J by 4 bases, with 6 bases between them. Germline V gene lookup returns CDR1 SGHRS and CDR2 YFSETQ. CDR3 in amino acids: CASSLTGGNTIYF. The CDR3 DNA reads as TGCGCCAGCAGCTTGACCGGGGGAAACACCATATATTTT.

The chain links TRBV6-1 to TRBJ1-5, with 10 bases that match TRBD1. V lost 3 bases, J lost 4 bases, and 3 bases stayed unmatched. Germline V gene data show CDR1 as MNHNS and CDR2 as SASEGT. The CDR3 has 15 residues. In DNA, the CDR3 is TGTGCCAGCAGTGATCGGACAGGGGGGAATCAGCCCCAGCATTTT. This gives the protein CASSDRTGGNQPQHF.

In this sample, this clone turned up once. The genes are TRBV2 and TRBJ2-7; 7 nucleotides agree with TRBD1. This CDR3 is 13 amino acids long. Germline CDR1 reads SNHLY; CDR2 reads FYNNEI. With V trimmed by 8 bases and J by 7 bases, 11 bases remained unmatched. The CDR3 bases are TGTGCCAGCTTTACCGGACAGGTCAAGGAGCAGTACTTC. Translation gives CASFTGQVKEQYF.

The chain uses TRBV4-1 and TRBJ2-3; TRBD2 might be the D (5 bases). The CDR3 runs 16 residues. Germline CDR1 and CDR2: MGHRA and YSYEKL. The V gene lost 4 bases and the J gene lost 0 bases, with 14 bases spanning the gap. CDR3 nucleotide sequence: TGCGCCAGCAGCCCGGAGGACGGGATTAGCACAGATACGCAGTATTTT. It yields the protein CASSPEDGISTDTQYF.

The chain recombines TRBV18 with TRBJ2-1, with TRBD2 identical over 12 bases. The V and J ends lost 3 bases and 0 bases, in that order; junction bases with no gene match: 3. This CDR3 is built from 17 residues. In germline, CDR1 is KGHSH, CDR2 LQKENI. Here the CDR3 reads CASSPLTSGGSYNEQFF. CDR3 DNA: TGTGCCAGCTCACCGTTGACTAGCGGGGGCTCCTACAATGAGCAGTTCTTC.

This clone has just one count. The rearrangement links TRBV18 to TRBJ1-4; D remains ambiguous. CDR1 is KGHSH, CDR2 LQKENI, per germline. The CDR3 has 16 amino acids. The V and J ends lost 6 bases and 8 bases respectively, with 22 bases between them. This chain's CDR3 is CASSPTLSSPSEKLFF. The DNA for the CDR3 is TGTGCCAGCTCCCCTACGCTGTCTAGCCCCTCGGAAAAACTGTTTTTT.

The chain combines TRBV5-6 with TRBJ1-5; D is unclear. CDR1 is SGHDT, CDR2 YYEEEE, per germline. V lost 0 bases and J lost 4, with 2 bases in between. This CDR3 comprises 12 residues. CDR3 residues: CASSLANQPQHF. The CDR3 DNA is TGTGCCAGCAGCTTGGCGAATCAGCCCCAGCATTTT.

The chain links TRBV7-8 to TRBJ2-7; 7 positions agree with TRBD1. The germline V gene has CDR1 SGHVS and CDR2 FQNEAQ. The CDR3 length is 15 residues. Trimming removed 5 bases from V and 2 bases from J; junction bases left unmatched: 9. In DNA, the CDR3 is TGTGCCAGCAGCATGGCGCAGGGGGAAGCCTACGAGCAGTACTTC. Translation: CASSMAQGEAYEQYF.

This chain uses TRBV10-2 with TRBJ1-1; TRBD1 matches at 7 bases. This CDR3 comprises 14 residues. J lost 4 bases, V lost 6 bases, and 8 bases had no gene match. Germline V gene lookup returns CDR1 WSHSY and CDR2 SAAADI. CDR3 residues: CASRLTGAGTEAFF. The CDR3 DNA is TGCGCCAGCAGACTCACAGGGGCGGGCACTGAAGCTTTCTTT.

This clone was observed once. The rearrangement links TRBV28 to TRBJ2-3; 7 bases are shared with TRBD1. The germline V gene encodes CDR1 MDHEN and CDR2 SYDVKM. The CDR3 sequence is 14 residues long. The J segment lost 0 bases and the V segment lost 3 bases, leaving 0 bases of the junction unmatched. The CDR3 region has the DNA TGTGCCAGCAGTTTGACAGGGAGCACAGATACGCAGTATTTT. Amino acids: CASSLTGSTDTQYF.

The CDR3 is CASSPGGSAREKLFF. DNA for the CDR3: TGTGCCAGCAGCCCCGGAGGCAGCGCTAGGGAAAAACTGTTTTTT. The V gene is TRBV9, the J gene TRBJ1-4; D gene ambiguous. The CDR3 is made up of 15 amino acids. V lost 4 bases and J 8 bases, leaving 18 bases between the germline ends. Germline V gene lookup returns CDR1 SGDLS and CDR2 YYNGEE. The full variable domain, in which reference TRBV9 and TRBJ1-4 provide the parts outside the CDR3, is DSGVTQTPKHLITATGQRVTLRCSPRSGDLSVYWYQQSLDQGLQFLIQYYNGEERAKGNILERFSAQQFPDLHSELNLSSLELGDSALYFCASSPGGSAREKLFFGSGTQLSVL.

The chain recombines TRBV7-9 with TRBJ1-2, with D maybe TRBD1 (6 bases). This CDR3 is 16 amino acids long. Germline V gene lookup returns CDR1 SEHNR and CDR2 FQNEAQ (reference sequence). Trimming shortened V by 5 bases and J by 3 bases, and 19 bases separated the two germline ends. The CDR3 nucleotides are TGTGCCAGCAGCCTAGGGCGGACAGAAGGGTACTATGGCTACACCTTC. This encodes CASSLGRTEGYYGYTF.

This rearrangement joins TRBV6-1 to TRBJ1-2; the D gene is possibly TRBD1 (6 bases). V lost 2 bases and J lost 5, with 12 bases in between. The CDR3 loop spans 14 amino acids. CDR1 is MNHNS and CDR2 is SASEGT in the germline V gene. The chain's CDR3 is CASSESHREYGYTF. DNA of the CDR3: TGTGCCAGCAGTGAATCCCACAGGGAATATGGCTACACCTTC.

J is TRBJ1-1 and V is TRBV5-6; 7 bases are a match to TRBD1. From germline, CDR1 is SGHDT and CDR2 YYEEEE. V lost 6 bases, J lost 3 bases, and 8 bases stayed unmatched. This CDR3 has 14 amino acids. The CDR3 bases are TGTGCCAGCAATGGAGAGGGGGCGGACACTGAAGCTTTCTTT. It yields the protein CASNGEGADTEAFF.

Comments on this clone: This same CDR3 is encoded by further DNA sequences in the sample. J is TRBJ2-2 and V is TRBV7-8, with D tentatively TRBD2 (7 bases). V was cut by 5 bases and J by 5 bases, with 18 bases left in between. Germline V gene sequence: CDR1 SGHVS, CDR2 FQNEAQ. The CDR3 has 16 residues. The CDR3 region is CASSLIIRGGTGELFF. In DNA form, the CDR3 reads TGTGCCAGCAGCCTCATTATTAGGGGGGGGACCGGGGAGCTGTTTTTT.